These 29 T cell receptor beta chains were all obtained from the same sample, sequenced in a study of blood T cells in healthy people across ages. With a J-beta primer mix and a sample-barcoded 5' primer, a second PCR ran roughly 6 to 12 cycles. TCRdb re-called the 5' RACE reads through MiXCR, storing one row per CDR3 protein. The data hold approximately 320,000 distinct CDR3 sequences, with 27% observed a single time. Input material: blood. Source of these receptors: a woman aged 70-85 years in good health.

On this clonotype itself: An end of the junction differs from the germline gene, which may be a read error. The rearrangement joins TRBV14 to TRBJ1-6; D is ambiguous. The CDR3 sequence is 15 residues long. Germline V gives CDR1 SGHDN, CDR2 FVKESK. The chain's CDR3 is CVSSPQDPASSPLHF. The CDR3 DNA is TGTGTCAGCAGCCCACAAGATCCCGCCAGTTCACCCCTCCACTTT.

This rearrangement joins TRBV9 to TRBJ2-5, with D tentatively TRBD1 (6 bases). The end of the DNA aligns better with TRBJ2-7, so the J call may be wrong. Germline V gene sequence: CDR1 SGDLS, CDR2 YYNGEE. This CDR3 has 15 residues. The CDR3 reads CASSVGIGDTYEQYF. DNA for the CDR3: TGTGCCAGCAGCGTAGGGATCGGGGACACCTACGAGCAGTACTTC.

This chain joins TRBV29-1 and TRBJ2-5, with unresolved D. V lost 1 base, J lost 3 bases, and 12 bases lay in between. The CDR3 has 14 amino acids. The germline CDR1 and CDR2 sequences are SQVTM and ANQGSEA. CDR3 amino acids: CSVEVWRTEETQYF. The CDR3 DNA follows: TGCAGCGTTGAAGTCTGGCGTACGGAAGAGACCCAGTACTTC.

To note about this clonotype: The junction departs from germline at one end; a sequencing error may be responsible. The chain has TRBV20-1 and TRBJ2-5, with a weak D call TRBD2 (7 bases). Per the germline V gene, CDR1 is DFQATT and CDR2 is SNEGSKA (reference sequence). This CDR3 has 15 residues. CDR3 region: CSTREARGGRETQYF. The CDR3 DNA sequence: TGCAGTACTAGAGAGGCCCGCGGGGGCAGGGAGACCCAGTACTTC.

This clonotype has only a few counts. CDR3 DNA: TGTGCCTGGAGTATGGACAGGGGCGACTATGGCTACACCTTC. Encoded protein: CAWSMDRGDYGYTF. V gene TRBV30 combines with J gene TRBJ1-2, with 9 bases lining up with TRBD1. The CDR3 length is 14 residues. Looked up from germline, CDR1 is GTSNPN and CDR2 is SVGIG (reference sequence). J gave up 3 bases and V 2 bases, and 4 bases lay outside the gene matches.

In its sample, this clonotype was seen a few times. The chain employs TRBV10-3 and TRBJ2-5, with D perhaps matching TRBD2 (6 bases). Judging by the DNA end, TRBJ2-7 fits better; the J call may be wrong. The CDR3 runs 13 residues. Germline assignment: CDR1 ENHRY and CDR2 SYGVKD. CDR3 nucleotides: TGTGCCATCAGGACTAGTCTGTCCTACGAGCAGTACTTC. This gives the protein CAIRTSLSYEQYF.

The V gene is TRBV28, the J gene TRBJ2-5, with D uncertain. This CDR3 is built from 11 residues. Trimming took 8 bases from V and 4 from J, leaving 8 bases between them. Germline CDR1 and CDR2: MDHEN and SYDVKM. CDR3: CASQAPETQYF. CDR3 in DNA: TGTGCCAGCCAAGCTCCAGAGACCCAGTACTTC.

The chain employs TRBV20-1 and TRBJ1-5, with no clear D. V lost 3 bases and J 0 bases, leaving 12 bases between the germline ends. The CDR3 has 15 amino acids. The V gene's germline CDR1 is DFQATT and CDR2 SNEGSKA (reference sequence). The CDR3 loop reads CSARGGGSSNQPQHF. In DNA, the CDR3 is TGCAGTGCTAGGGGCGGAGGCTCTAGCAATCAGCCCCAGCATTTT.

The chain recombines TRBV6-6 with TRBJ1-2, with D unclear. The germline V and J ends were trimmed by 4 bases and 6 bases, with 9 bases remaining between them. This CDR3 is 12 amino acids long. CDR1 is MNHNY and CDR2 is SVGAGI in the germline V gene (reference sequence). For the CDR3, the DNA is TGTGCCAGCAGTTTTCGCTCTGATGGCTACACCTTC. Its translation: CASSFRSDGYTF.

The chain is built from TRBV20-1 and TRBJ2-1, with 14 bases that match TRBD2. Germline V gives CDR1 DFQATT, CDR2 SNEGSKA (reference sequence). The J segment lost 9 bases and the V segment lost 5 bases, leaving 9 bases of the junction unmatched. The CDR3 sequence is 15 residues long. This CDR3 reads CSAGGTSGRRGEQFF. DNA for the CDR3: TGCAGTGCTGGCGGGACTAGCGGGAGAAGGGGTGAGCAGTTCTTC.

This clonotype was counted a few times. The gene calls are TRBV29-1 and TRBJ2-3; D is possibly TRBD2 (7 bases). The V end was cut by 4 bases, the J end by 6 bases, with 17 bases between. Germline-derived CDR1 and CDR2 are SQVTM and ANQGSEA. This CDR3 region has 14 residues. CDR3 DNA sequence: TGCAGCGTTGGGGGGGGCGGCCCCGGGGATACGCAGTATTTT. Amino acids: CSVGGGGPGDTQYF.

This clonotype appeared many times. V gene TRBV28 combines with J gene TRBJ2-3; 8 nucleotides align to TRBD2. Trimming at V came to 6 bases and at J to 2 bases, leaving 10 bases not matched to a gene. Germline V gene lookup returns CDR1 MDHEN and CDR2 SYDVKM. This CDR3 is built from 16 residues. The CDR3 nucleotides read TGTGCCAGCAGCAATGCCGGGACTAGGACCACAGATACGCAGTATTTT. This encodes CASSNAGTRTTDTQYF. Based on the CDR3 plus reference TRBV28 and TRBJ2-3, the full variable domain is DVKVTQSSRYLVKRTGEKVFLECVQDMDHENMFWYRQDPGLGLRLIYFSYDVKMKEKGDIPEGYSVSREKKERFSLILESASTNQTSMYLCASSNAGTRTTDTQYFGPGTRLTVL.

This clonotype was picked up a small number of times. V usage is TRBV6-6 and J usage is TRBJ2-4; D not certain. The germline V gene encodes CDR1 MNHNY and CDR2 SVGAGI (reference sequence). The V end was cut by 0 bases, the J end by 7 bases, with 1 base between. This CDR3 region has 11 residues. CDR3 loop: CASSYSNIQYF. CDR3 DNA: TGTGCCAGCAGTTACTCGAACATTCAGTACTTC.

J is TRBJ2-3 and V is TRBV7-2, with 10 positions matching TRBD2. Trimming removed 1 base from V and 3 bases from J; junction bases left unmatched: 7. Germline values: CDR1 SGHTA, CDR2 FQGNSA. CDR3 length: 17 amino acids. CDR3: CASSLVASGSSTDTQYF. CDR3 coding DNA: TGTGCCAGCAGCTTAGTAGCTAGCGGGAGTAGTACAGATACGCAGTATTTT.

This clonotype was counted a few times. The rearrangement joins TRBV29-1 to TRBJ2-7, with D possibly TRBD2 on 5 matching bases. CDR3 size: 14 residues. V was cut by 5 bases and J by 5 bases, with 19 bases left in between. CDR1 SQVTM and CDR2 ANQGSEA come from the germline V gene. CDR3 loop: CSVRVGASRNEQYF. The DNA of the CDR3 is TGCAGCGTTCGAGTCGGCGCTAGCAGGAACGAGCAGTACTTC.

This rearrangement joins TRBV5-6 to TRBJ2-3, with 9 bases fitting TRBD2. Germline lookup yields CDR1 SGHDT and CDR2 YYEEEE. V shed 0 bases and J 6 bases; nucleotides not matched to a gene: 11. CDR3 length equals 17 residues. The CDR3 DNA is TGTGCCAGCAGCTTGGCTGCGGGAGGGCCAATAGGGGATACGCAGTATTTT. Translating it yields CASSLAAGGPIGDTQYF.

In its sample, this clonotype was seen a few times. The CDR3 nucleotides read TGTGCCAGCTCACCAGTCGACAGGGGACGCTCTTTTGTGGCTTTCTTT. Residues: CASSPVDRGRSFVAFF. The chain uses TRBV18 and TRBJ1-1; 8 bases line up with TRBD1. From germline, CDR1 is KGHSH and CDR2 LQKENI. V dropped 2 bases and J dropped 11; count of bases not matched to a gene: 16. This CDR3 region has 16 residues. Complete variable domain (other parts from reference TRBV18 and TRBJ1-1): NAGVMQNPRHLVRRRGQEARLRCSPMKGHSHVYWYRQLPEEGLKFMVYLQKENIIDESGMPKERFSAEFPKEGPSILRIQQVVRGDSAAYFCASSPVDRGRSFVAFFGQGTRLTVV.

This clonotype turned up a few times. CDR3 protein: CAISEGTSGANVLTF. As DNA, the CDR3 is TGTGCCATCAGTGAGGGGACCTCTGGGGCCAACGTCCTGACTTTC. The V gene is TRBV10-3, the J gene TRBJ2-6, with D possibly called TRBD1 or TRBD2 (5 bases each). This CDR3 has 15 residues. With 2 bases removed from V and 0 bases from J, the gap between germline ends came to 5 bases. Germline lookup yields CDR1 ENHRY and CDR2 SYGVKD.

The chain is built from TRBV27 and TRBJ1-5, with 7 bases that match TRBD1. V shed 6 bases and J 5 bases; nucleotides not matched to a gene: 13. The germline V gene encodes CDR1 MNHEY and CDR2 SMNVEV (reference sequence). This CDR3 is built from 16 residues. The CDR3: CASRPNNRGMHQPQHF. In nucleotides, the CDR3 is TGTGCCAGCAGGCCTAATAACAGGGGTATGCATCAGCCCCAGCATTTT.

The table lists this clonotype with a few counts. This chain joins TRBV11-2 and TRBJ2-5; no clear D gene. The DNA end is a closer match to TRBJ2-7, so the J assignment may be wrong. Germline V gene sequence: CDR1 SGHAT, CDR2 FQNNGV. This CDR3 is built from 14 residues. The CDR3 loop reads CASSLELRPYEQYF. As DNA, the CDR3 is TGTGCCAGCAGCTTAGAATTACGTCCCTACGAGCAGTACTTC.

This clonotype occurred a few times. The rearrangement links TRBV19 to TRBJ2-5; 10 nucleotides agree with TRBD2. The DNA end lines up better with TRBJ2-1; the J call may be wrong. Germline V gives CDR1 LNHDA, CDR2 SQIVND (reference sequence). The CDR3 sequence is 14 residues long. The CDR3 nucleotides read TGTGCCAGTAGTAGAGCGGGAGGGCCGGATGAGCAGTTCTTC. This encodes CASSRAGGPDEQFF.

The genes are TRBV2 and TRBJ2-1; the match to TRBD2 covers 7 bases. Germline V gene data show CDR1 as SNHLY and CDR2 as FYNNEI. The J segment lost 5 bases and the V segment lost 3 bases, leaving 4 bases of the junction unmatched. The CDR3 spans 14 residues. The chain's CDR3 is CASSEFRGDNEQFF. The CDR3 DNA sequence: TGTGCCAGCAGTGAGTTTCGGGGGGACAATGAGCAGTTCTTC. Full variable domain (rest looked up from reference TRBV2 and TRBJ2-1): EPEVTQTPSHQVTQMGQEVILRCVPISNHLYFYWYRQILGQKVEFLVSFYNNEISEKSEIFDDQFSVERPDGSNFTLKIRSTKLEDSAMYFCASSEFRGDNEQFFGPGTRLTVL.

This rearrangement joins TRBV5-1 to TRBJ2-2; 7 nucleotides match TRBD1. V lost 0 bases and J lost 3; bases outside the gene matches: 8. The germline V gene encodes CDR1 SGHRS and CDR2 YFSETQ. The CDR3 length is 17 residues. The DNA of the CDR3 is TGCGCCAGCAGCTTGGGGGACAGAGTTACCGACACCGGGGAGCTGTTTTTT. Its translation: CASSLGDRVTDTGELFF. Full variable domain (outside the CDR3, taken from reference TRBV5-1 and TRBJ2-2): KAGVTQTPRYLIKTRGQQVTLSCSPISGHRSVSWYQQTPGQGLQFLFEYFSETQRNKGNFPGRFSGRQFSNSRSEMNVSTLELGDSALYLCASSLGDRVTDTGELFFGEGSRLTVL.

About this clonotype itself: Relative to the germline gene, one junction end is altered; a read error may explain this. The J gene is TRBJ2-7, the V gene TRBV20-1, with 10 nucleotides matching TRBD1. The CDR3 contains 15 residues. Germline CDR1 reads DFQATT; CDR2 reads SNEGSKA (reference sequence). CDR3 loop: CSARDLGTGVSEQYF. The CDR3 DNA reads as TGCAGTGCTAGAGATTTGGGGACAGGGGTGAGCGAGCAGTATTTC.

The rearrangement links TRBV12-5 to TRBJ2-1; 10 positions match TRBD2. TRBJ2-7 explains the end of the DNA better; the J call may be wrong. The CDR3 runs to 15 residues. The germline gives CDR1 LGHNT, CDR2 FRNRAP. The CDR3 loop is CASGPGLAAPYEQYF. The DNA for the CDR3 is TGTGCTAGTGGTCCAGGACTAGCGGCACCCTACGAGCAGTACTTC.

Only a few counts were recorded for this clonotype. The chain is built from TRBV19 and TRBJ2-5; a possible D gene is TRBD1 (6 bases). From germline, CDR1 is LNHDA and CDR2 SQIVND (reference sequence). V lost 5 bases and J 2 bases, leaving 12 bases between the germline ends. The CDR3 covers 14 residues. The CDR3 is CASSSGVRQETQYF. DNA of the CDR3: TGTGCCAGTAGTTCAGGGGTCCGGCAAGAGACCCAGTACTTC. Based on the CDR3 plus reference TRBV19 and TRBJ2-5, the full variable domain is DGGITQSPKYLFRKEGQNVTLSCEQNLNHDAMYWYRQDPGQGLRLIYYSQIVNDFQKGDIAEGYSVSREKKESFPLTVTSAQKNPTAFYLCASSSGVRQETQYFGPGTRLLVL.

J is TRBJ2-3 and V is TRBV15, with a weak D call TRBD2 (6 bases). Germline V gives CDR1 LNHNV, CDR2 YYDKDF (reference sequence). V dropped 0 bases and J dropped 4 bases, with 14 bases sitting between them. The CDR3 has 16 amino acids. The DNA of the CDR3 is TGTGCCACCAGCAGAGATCTGCCCGGAGGGGCAGATACGCAGTATTTT. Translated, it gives CATSRDLPGGADTQYF.

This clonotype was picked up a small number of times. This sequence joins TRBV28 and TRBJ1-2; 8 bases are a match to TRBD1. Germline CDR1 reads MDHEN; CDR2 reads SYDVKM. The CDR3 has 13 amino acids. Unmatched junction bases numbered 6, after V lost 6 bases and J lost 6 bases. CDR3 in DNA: TGTGCCAGCAGGAGGACAGGGACCGATGGCTACACCTTC. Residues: CASRRTGTDGYTF.

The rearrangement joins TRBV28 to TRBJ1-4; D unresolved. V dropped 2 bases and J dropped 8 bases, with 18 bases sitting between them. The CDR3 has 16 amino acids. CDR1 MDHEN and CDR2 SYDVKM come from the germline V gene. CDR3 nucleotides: TGTGCCAGCAGTTTACCCCGGACCGGACTTAGGGAAAAACTGTTTTTT. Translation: CASSLPRTGLREKLFF.